This T cell receptor beta chain derives from a study of blood T cell repertoires in COVID-19 (TCRdb year 2020). About the investigation overall: The collaborator samples originated in the United States, Italy and Spain and spanned the acute and convalescent phases of COVID-19. Where available, HLA class I and class II types were obtained from metadata supplied by the sample provider rather than from assay-based typing. The repertoires were made available in a free public database intended to serve as a resource for research on the immune response to SARS-CoV-2. Samples came from the ongoing ImmuneRACE study (first 160 participants) plus 1,254 subjects from 6 global collaborators. The dataset comprised deeply sampled blood TCRbeta repertoires from subjects exposed to, actively infected with, or recovered from COVID-19. Sample metadata almost always included a de-identified subject ID, COVID-19 status, age in years and sex. The material from the prospective study consisted of cDNA or gDNA derived from T cells, B-cell-depleted T cells, or PBMCs. Broader findings and caveats from the paper: Clinical and demographic metadata were provided uncurated, with the amount varying by source and participant.

Each collaborating institution followed its own protocols to collect whole blood in K2EDTA tubes. For TCRbeta analysis, collaborators shipped samples as frozen whole blood, isolated PBMCs, or DNA extracted from either of those sample types. From the cysteine through the phenylalanine, the CDR3 covers 12 amino acids. CDR3 DNA is the only sequence kept; it has 36 bases, read in frame from the first base. Trimming accounts for 6 bases at V and 6 bases at J, while the number of junction bases matched to no gene is 4. CDR1 and CDR2 were assigned from the germline V gene as SNHLY and FYNNEI. TCRbeta CDR3 regions were amplified from genomic DNA using the immunoSEQ Assay, a bias-controlled multiplex PCR. In the source study's methods: The number of nucleated cells in each sample was estimated from the amplification of reference gene primers within the assay. Sequence reads were collapsed and filtered to measure the absolute abundance of every unique TCRbeta CDR3 rearrangement. Productive Simpson clonality was computed per sample as the square root of Simpson's diversity index over productive rearrangements. The immuneACCESS repertoire file appears here via TCRdb, limited to in-frame rearrangements. These files lack a portion of the clones; in checked studies, under half of the deficit traces to unresolved V genes, and the cause of the others is not known. That table is the source of V, J and clone size, and D and trimming were worked out from the DNA. The sample table contains about 70,000 clones; only one count was recorded for about 90% of them. The ten largest clones add up to approximately 1.5% of the sample.

Concerning this clone: Which antigen it targets is not known. No clone much larger than this one lies a single base away; base qualities are absent.

The sequencing sample was made of peripheral blood. The sequence was obtained from a man aged 55 to 70 with acute or convalescent COVID-19. The sequence joins TRBV2 to TRBJ2-7; 8 bases in between match TRBD1. Here is the DNA: TGTGCCAGCAGGAATACAGGGGGCGAGCAGTACTTC. Its coded protein is CASRNTGGEQYF.